The TCR beta chain described here comes from a study of TIL therapy for anti-PD-1-resistant metastatic lung cancer. About the research overall: Median patient age was about 56, ranging roughly 35-85 years.

The CDR3 length is 14 residues. V lost 6 bases and J lost 3; bases outside the gene matches: 7. Germline V gene data show CDR1 as MNHEY and CDR2 as SVGAGI. Sequencing used immunoSEQ v3. Survey-level samples got roughly 1.9 million read pairs; deep-level samples got roughly 5-6.5 million. The method was immunoSEQ multiplex PCR; TCRdb's version includes in-frame clones alone and lacks a portion of them. This table has 45,000 to 75,000 clones, around 87% appearing once. Time point defined: pre-treatment sample, taken before nivolumab and TIL therapy. Enrollment ran from late 2017 to early 2020. V usage is TRBV6-5 and J usage is TRBJ2-7; TRBD1 aligns across 8 bases. The source was blood, collected at baseline. The origin of this receptor is a person between 25 and 80 years old with non-small cell lung cancer. CDR3 DNA: TGTGCCAGCAGCTTCGGACAGGGCGTCTACGAGCAGTACTTC. Its protein product is CASSFGQGVYEQYF.